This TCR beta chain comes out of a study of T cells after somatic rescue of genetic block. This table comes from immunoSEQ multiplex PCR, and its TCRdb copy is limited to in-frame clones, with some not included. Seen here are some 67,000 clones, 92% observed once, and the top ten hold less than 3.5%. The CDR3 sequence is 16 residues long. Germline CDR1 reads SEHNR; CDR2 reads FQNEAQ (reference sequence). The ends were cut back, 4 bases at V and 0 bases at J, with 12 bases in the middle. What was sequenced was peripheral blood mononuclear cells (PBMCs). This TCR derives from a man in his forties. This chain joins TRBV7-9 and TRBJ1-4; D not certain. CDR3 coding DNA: TGTGCCAGCAGCTACCCAAATGATGCAACTAATGAAAAACTGTTTTTT. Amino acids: CASSYPNDATNEKLFF.